These 25 T cell receptor beta chains came from one sample sequenced in a study of cytomegalovirus exposure and HLA in healthy donors. PCR primers comprised 60 Vbeta and 13 Jbeta primers. TCRdb's table, derived via immunoSEQ multiplex PCR, lists solely in-frame clones and lacks some. The table includes 100,000 to 150,000 clones, more than 65% detected once. The sequenced sample consisted of PBMCs. These TCRs come from a man aged 18 to 35 in good health and CMV-seropositive.

This chain joins TRBV5-4 and TRBJ2-4, with 8 bases aligning to TRBD2. The CDR3 contains 15 residues. J lost 7 bases, V lost 0 bases, and 6 bases had no gene match. CDR1 and CDR2 (germline): SGHNT, YYREEE (reference sequence). This CDR3 is CASSLDGRAGNIQYF. The CDR3 region has the DNA TGTGCCAGCAGCTTGGACGGGAGGGCCGGGAACATTCAGTACTTC.

This chain connects TRBV6-5 to TRBJ1-5; D is undetermined. V lost 5 bases and J 3 bases, leaving 8 bases between the germline ends. Germline V gene lookup returns CDR1 MNHEY and CDR2 SVGAGI. CDR3 length equals 13 residues. CDR3 sequence reads: CASSQVTNQPQHF. Here the CDR3 DNA reads TGTGCCAGCAGTCAGGTAACCAATCAGCCCCAGCATTTT.

The V call is TRBV11-3, the J call TRBJ2-3; 8 nucleotides match TRBD2. J gave up 2 bases and V 1 base, and 8 bases lay outside the gene matches. This CDR3 has 17 residues. CDR1 SGHNT and CDR2 YENEEA come from the germline V gene. This CDR3 reads CASSLAVAGGHTDTQYF. CDR3 DNA: TGTGCCAGCAGCTTAGCGGTCGCGGGGGGACACACAGATACGCAGTATTTT. Drawing the rest from reference TRBV11-3 and TRBJ2-3, the complete variable domain is EAGVVQSPRYKIIEKKQPVAFWCNPISGHNTLYWYLQNLGQGPELLIRYENEEAVDDSQLPKDRFSAERLKGVDSTLKIQPAELGDSAVYLCASSLAVAGGHTDTQYFGPGTRLTVL.

To note about this clone: An end of the junction differs from the germline gene, which may be a read error. The genes are TRBV10-3 and TRBJ1-2, with TRBD1 identical over 10 bases. Germline values: CDR1 ENHRY, CDR2 SYGVKD. CDR3 length equals 14 residues. The CDR3 loop reads CASSEGQGSDGYTF. Written as DNA, the CDR3 is TGTGCCAGCAGTGAGGGACAGGGGTCAGATGGCTACACCTTC.

The CDR3 DNA sequence: TGTGCCATCAGTGAGTCGCGGGAGGGGGTCGACGAGCAGTACTTC. Translation gives CAISESREGVDEQYF. This chain joins TRBV10-3 and TRBJ2-7; 9 nucleotides align to TRBD2. Germline assignment: CDR1 ENHRY and CDR2 SYGVKD. The length of the CDR3 is 15 residues. V shed 0 bases, J shed 5 bases, and the junction held 5 bases outside the gene matches.

The V and J genes are TRBV27 and TRBJ2-4, with D perhaps TRBD2 (6 bases). V was cut by 6 bases and J by 1 base, with 13 bases left in between. The CDR3 loop spans 15 amino acids. CDR1 is MNHEY, CDR2 SMNVEV, per germline (reference sequence). The CDR3: CASRPAGSAKNIQYF. In nucleotides, the CDR3 is TGTGCCAGCAGACCCGCGGGGTCGGCCAAAAACATTCAGTACTTC.

This chain joins TRBV25-1 and TRBJ1-4; the D is unclear. Germline loops: CDR1 MGHDK, CDR2 SYGVNS. The CDR3 is 16 residues long. Trimming cost V 10 bases and J 6 bases, with 24 bases left between them. CDR3 coding DNA: TGTGCCATCGACCCACGCCCATGTTACTATGATGAAAAACTGTTTTTT. Protein sequence: CAIDPRPCYYDEKLFF. Full variable domain (rest looked up from reference TRBV25-1 and TRBJ1-4): EADIYQTPRYLVIGTGKKITLECSQTMGHDKMYWYQQDPGMELHLIHYSYGVNSTEKGDLSSESTVSRIRTEHFPLTLESARPSHTSQYLCAIDPRPCYYDEKLFFGSGTQLSVL.

The V gene is TRBV30, the J gene TRBJ1-1; D gene uncertain. Germline V gene data show CDR1 as GTSNPN and CDR2 as SVGIG (reference sequence). This CDR3 spans 11 amino acids. V was trimmed by 4 bases and J by 5 bases, leaving 8 bases between them. CDR3 protein: CAWIGGTEAFF. The CDR3 nucleotides read TGTGCCTGGATAGGCGGGACTGAAGCTTTCTTT.

The chain links TRBV12-5 to TRBJ2-3; D uncertain. This CDR3 is built from 18 residues. The V end was cut by 7 bases, the J end by 5 bases, with 28 bases between. Germline V gene lookup returns CDR1 LGHNT and CDR2 FRNRAP. The CDR3: CASAMAWVGGSRIDTQYF. In DNA, the CDR3 is TGTGCTAGTGCAATGGCCTGGGTTGGCGGCTCGCGTATAGATACGCAGTATTTT.

The rearrangement uses TRBV5-1 and TRBJ2-7; D may be TRBD1 (5 bases). This CDR3 has 15 residues. Trimming removed 1 base from V and 0 bases from J, with 11 bases in between. Germline V gene lookup returns CDR1 SGHRS and CDR2 YFSETQ. This CDR3 is CASSLYQGSSYEQYF. The CDR3 coding sequence is TGCGCCAGCAGCTTGTATCAGGGTAGCTCCTACGAGCAGTACTTC.

The chain uses TRBV15 and TRBJ2-3, with TRBD2 matching over 7 bases. There are 18 residues in the CDR3. V shed 0 bases and J 0 bases; nucleotides not matched to a gene: 9. Germline assignment: CDR1 LNHNV and CDR2 YYDKDF (reference sequence). CDR3 sequence reads: CATSRDLSGPGSTDTQYF. In DNA, the CDR3 is TGTGCCACCAGCAGAGATCTTAGCGGGCCAGGGAGCACAGATACGCAGTATTTT. The variable domain in full, with the rest retrieved from reference TRBV15 and TRBJ2-3, is DAMVIQNPRYQVTQFGKPVTLSCSQTLNHNVMYWYQQKSSQAPKLLFHYYDKDFNNEADTPDNFQSRRPNTSFCFLDIRSPGLGDTAMYLCATSRDLSGPGSTDTQYFGPGTRLTVL.

The V call is TRBV6-6, the J call TRBJ2-3, with D tentatively TRBD1 (7 bases). There are 15 residues in the CDR3. Trimming left V 5 bases short and J 1 base short, with 13 bases between. Germline V gene sequence: CDR1 MNHNY, CDR2 SVGAGI (reference sequence). CDR3 loop: CASSPTGEGTDTQYF. CDR3 DNA: TGTGCCAGCAGTCCCACAGGGGAGGGCACAGATACGCAGTATTTT.

This clone came up a few times. The V and J genes are TRBV7-9 and TRBJ1-1; the D gene is possibly TRBD1 (5 bases). The ends were cut back, 7 bases at V and 5 bases at J, with 20 bases in the middle. This CDR3 has 15 residues. Germline lookup yields CDR1 SEHNR and CDR2 FQNEAQ (reference sequence). The CDR3 spells CASTPTWGGGTEAFF. The CDR3 nucleotides are TGTGCCAGCACCCCAACCTGGGGCGGGGGGACTGAAGCTTTCTTT. Combining the CDR3 with reference TRBV7-9 and TRBJ1-1 gives the whole variable domain DTGVSQNPRHKITKRGQNVTFRCDPISEHNRLYWYRQTLGQGPEFLTYFQNEAQLEKSRLLSDRFSAERPKGSFSTLEIQRTEQGDSAMYLCASTPTWGGGTEAFFGQGTRLTVV.

The CDR3 nucleotides are TGCGCCAGCAGCTTGGGGTCTAGCGAATCGGGCGAGCAGTACTTC. As protein: CASSLGSSESGEQYF. The gene calls are TRBV5-1 and TRBJ2-7; D might be TRBD2 (6 bases). V was trimmed by 0 bases and J by 6 bases, leaving 16 bases between them. From germline, CDR1 is SGHRS and CDR2 YFSETQ. This CDR3 has 15 amino acids.

The chain has TRBV7-6 and TRBJ2-2; D gene ambiguous. The length of the CDR3 is 13 residues. The germline CDR1 and CDR2 sequences are SGHVS and FNYEAQ. V lost 11 bases and J 4 bases, leaving 14 bases between the germline ends. In DNA form, the CDR3 reads TGTGCCGGGTCAGTGCGCGGCACCGGGGAGCTGTTTTTT. This encodes CAGSVRGTGELFF.

The V gene is TRBV2, the J gene TRBJ1-4; TRBD1 matches at 7 bases. The CDR3 runs 17 residues. J gave up 0 bases and V 4 bases, and 8 bases lay outside the gene matches. Germline lookup yields CDR1 SNHLY and CDR2 FYNNEI. The CDR3 DNA reads as TGTGCCAGCAGTGGGGACAGTCGGTCGACAACTAATGAAAAACTGTTTTTT. It yields the protein CASSGDSRSTTNEKLFF.

The V call is TRBV10-3, the J call TRBJ2-2; D is perhaps TRBD1 (5 bases). The CDR3 has 14 amino acids. The germline gives CDR1 ENHRY, CDR2 SYGVKD. The V gene lost 3 bases and the J gene lost 5 bases, with 10 bases spanning the gap. This CDR3 reads CAISDPGWTGELFF. CDR3 in DNA: TGTGCCATCAGTGACCCAGGGTGGACCGGGGAGCTGTTTTTT.

V is TRBV7-6 and J is TRBJ2-1; D gene ambiguous. Germline V gives CDR1 SGHVS, CDR2 FNYEAQ. Trimming removed 5 bases from V and 9 bases from J, with 11 bases in between. The CDR3 runs 12 residues. The CDR3 here is CASSPRDGEQFF. The CDR3 bases are TGTGCCAGCAGCCCCCGCGATGGTGAGCAGTTCTTC.

The genes are TRBV25-1 and TRBJ2-7; D perhaps matches TRBD2 (5 bases). The CDR3 extends over 18 amino acids. Germline loops: CDR1 MGHDK, CDR2 SYGVNS. The V end lost 1 base, the J end lost 0 bases, and 19 bases lay between the germline ends. CDR3 region: CASSEWLSAQGSSYEQYF. CDR3 nucleotide sequence: TGTGCCAGCAGTGAATGGCTGTCTGCCCAAGGGAGCTCCTACGAGCAGTACTTC.

The chain recombines TRBV10-3 with TRBJ2-2, with 11 bases lining up with TRBD2. CDR1 and CDR2 from the germline V gene are ENHRY and SYGVKD. Germline trimming cut 0 bases from V and 6 bases from J; bases unmatched to any gene: 3. The CDR3 has 16 amino acids. For the CDR3, the DNA is TGTGCCATCAGTGAGTCACTAGCGGGAGTGGCCGGGGAGCTGTTTTTT. Its translation: CAISESLAGVAGELFF.

As regards this clone: The junction differs from germline at one of its ends, possibly a read error. The chain recombines TRBV7-9 with TRBJ2-1; maybe TRBD2 (5 bases). The germline gives CDR1 SEHNR, CDR2 FQNEAQ (reference sequence). The CDR3 length is 17 residues. The CDR3 is CSSSLGSGSVAYNEQFF. CDR3 DNA sequence: TGTTCCAGCAGCTTAGGGTCAGGTAGCGTCGCCTACAATGAGCAGTTCTTC.

The V call is TRBV4-1, the J call TRBJ2-7; 9 nucleotides line up with TRBD1. The CDR3 has 15 residues. CDR1 MGHRA and CDR2 YSYEKL come from the germline V gene. V gave up 8 bases and J gave up 4 bases; unmatched junction bases: 12. CDR3 loop: CASSPGQGLSYEQYF. The CDR3 region has the DNA TGCGCCAGCTCCCCGGGACAGGGTCTTAGTTACGAGCAGTACTTC.

V is TRBV6-1 and J is TRBJ1-2; no reliable D call. From germline, CDR1 is MNHNS and CDR2 SASEGT. The V and J ends lost 8 bases and 7 bases respectively, with 17 bases between them. The CDR3 has 13 residues. CDR3 in amino acids: CASRLRSRFGYTF. The CDR3 region has the DNA TGTGCCAGCCGATTGAGGTCCAGATTTGGCTACACCTTC.

This clone has only one observation. The chain links TRBV9 to TRBJ2-7, with 7 bases fitting TRBD1. V dropped 3 bases and J dropped 0; count of bases not matched to a gene: 3. The CDR3 has 14 amino acids. The germline V gene has CDR1 SGDLS and CDR2 YYNGEE. CDR3 bases: TGTGCCAGCAGCGCCCGACAGGGCTCCTACGAGCAGTACTTC. It translates to CASSARQGSYEQYF.

To note about this clone: A read error may produce the germline difference seen at one junction end. The genes are TRBV7-9 and TRBJ2-7, with D tentatively TRBD2 (6 bases). Germline CDR1 reads SEHNR; CDR2 reads FQNEAQ (reference sequence). This CDR3 has 17 amino acids. The CDR3 region is CSSSSSGGLEGNYEQYF. The CDR3 DNA is TGTTCCAGCAGCTCCAGTGGGGGTCTGGAGGGGAACTACGAGCAGTACTTC.